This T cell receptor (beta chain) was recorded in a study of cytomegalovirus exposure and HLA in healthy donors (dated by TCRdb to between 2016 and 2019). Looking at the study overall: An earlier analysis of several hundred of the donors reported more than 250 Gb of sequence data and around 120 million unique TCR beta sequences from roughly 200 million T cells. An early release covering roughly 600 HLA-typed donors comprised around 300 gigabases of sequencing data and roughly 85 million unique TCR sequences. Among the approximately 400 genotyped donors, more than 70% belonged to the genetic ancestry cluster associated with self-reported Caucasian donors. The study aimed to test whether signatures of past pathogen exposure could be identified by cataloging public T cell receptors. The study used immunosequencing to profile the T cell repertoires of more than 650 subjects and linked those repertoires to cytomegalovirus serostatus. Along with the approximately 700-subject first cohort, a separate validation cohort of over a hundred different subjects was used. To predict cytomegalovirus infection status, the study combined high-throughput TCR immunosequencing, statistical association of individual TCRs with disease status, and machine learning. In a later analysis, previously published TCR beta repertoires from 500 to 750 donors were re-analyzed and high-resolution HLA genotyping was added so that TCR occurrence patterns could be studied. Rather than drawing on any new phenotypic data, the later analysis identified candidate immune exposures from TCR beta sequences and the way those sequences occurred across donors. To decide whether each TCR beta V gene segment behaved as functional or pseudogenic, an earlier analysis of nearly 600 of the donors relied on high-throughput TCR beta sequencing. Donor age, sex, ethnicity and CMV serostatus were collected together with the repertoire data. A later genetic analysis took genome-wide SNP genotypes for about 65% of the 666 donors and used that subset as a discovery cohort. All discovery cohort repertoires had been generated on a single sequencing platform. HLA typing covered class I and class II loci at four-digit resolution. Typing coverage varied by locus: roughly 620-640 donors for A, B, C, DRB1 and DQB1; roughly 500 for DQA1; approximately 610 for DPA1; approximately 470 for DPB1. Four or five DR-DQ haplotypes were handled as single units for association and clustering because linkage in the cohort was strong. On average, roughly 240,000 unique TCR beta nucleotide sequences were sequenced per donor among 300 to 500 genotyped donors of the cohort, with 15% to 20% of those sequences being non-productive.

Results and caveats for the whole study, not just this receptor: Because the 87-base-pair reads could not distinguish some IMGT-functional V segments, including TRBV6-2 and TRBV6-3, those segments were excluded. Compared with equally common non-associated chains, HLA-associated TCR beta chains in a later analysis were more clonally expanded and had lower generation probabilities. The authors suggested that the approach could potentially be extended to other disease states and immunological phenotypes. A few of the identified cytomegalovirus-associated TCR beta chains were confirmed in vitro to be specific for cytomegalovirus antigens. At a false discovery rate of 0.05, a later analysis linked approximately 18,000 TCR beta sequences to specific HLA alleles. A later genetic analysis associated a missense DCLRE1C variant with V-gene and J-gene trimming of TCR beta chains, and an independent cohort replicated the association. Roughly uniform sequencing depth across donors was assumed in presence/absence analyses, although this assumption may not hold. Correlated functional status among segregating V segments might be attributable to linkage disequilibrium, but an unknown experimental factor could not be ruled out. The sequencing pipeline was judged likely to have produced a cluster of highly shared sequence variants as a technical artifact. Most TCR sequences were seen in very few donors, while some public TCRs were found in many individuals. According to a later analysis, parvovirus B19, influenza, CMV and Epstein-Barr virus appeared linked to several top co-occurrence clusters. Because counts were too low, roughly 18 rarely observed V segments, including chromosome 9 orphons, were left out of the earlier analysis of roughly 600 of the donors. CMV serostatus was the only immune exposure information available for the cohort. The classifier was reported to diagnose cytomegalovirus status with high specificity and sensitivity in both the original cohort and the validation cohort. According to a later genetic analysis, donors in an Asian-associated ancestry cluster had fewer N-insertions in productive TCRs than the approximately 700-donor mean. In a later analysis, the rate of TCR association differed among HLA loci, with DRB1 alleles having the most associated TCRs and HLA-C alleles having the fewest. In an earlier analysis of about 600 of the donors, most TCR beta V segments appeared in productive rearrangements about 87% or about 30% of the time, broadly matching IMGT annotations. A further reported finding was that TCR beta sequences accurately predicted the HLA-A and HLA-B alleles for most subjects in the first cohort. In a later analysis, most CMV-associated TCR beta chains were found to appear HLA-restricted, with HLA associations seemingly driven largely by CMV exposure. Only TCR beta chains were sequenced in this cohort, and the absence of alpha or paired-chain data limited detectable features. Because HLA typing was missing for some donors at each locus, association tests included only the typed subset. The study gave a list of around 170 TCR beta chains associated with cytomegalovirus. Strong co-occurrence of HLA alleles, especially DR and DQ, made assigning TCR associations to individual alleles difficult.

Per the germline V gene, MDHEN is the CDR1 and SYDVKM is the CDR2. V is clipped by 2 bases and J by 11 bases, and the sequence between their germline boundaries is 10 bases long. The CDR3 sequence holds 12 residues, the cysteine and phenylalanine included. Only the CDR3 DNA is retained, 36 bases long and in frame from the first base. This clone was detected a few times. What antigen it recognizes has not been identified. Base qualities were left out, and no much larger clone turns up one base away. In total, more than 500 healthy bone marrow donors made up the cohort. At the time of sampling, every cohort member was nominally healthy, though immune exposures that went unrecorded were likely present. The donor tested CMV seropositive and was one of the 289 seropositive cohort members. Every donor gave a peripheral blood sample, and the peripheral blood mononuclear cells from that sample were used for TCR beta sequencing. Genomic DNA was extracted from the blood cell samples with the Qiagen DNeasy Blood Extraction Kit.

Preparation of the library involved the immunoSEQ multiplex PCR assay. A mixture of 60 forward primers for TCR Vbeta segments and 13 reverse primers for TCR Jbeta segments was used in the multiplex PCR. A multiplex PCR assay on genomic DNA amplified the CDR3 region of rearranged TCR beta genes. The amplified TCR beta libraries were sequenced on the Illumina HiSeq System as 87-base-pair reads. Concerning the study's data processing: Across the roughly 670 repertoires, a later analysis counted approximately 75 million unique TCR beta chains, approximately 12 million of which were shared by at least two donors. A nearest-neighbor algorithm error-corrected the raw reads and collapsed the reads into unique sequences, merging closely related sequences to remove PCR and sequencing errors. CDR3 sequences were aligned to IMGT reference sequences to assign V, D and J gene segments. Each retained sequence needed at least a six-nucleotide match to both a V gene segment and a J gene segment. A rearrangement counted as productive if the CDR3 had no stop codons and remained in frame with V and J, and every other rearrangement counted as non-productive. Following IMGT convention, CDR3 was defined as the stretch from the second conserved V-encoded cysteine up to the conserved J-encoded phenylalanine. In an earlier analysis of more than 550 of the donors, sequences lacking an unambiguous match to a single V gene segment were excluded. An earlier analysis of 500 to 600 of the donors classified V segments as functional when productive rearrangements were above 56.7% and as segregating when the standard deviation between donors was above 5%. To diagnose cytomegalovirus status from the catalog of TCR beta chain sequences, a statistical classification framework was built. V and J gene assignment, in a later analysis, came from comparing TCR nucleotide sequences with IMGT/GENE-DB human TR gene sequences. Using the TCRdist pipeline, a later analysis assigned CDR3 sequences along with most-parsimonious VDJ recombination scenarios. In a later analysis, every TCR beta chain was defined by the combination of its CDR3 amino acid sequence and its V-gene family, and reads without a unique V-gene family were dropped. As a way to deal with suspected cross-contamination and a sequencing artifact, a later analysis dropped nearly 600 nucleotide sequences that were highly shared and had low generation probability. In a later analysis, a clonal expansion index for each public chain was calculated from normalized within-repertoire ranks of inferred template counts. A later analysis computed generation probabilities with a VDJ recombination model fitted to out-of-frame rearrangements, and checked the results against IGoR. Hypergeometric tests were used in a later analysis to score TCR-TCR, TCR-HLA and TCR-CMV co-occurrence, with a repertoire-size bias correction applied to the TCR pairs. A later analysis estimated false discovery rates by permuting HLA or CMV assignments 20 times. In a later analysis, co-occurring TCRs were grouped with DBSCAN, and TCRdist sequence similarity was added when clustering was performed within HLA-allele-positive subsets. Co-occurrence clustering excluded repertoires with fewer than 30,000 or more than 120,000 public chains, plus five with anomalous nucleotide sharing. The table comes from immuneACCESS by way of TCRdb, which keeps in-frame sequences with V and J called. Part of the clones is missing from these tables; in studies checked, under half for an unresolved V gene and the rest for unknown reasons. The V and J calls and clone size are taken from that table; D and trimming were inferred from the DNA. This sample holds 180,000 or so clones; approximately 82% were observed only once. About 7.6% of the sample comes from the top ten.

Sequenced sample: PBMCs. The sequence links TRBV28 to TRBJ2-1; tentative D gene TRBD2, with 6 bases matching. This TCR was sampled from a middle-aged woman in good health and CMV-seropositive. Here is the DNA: TGTGCCAGCAGTTTAATCCGGGAGAAGCAGTTCTTC. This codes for CASSLIREKQFF.